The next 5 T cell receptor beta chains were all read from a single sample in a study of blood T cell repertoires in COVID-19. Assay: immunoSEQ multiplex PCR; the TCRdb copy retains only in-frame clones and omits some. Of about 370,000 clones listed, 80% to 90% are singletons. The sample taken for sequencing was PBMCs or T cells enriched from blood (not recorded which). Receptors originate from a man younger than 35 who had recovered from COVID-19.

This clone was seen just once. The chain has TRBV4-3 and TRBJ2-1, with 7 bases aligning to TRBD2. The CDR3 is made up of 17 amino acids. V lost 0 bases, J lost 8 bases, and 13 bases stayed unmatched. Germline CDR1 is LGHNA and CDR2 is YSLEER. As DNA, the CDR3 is TGCGCCAGCAGCCAAGATTGGTCTAGCGGTATTTTGGATGAGCAGTTCTTC. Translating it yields CASSQDWSSGILDEQFF.

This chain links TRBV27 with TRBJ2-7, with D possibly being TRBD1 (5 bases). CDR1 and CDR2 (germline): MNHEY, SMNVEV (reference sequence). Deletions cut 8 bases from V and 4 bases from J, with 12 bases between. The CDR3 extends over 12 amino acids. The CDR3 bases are TGTGCCAGCGGGCCAGGGCGGTACGAGCAGTACTTC. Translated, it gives CASGPGRYEQYF.

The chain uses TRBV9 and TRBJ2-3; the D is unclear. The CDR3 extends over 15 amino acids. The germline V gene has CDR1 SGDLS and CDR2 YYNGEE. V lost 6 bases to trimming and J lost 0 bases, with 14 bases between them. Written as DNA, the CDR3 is TGTGCCAGCACCCCTCGAGCAAGTAGCACAGATACGCAGTATTTT. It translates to CASTPRASSTDTQYF.

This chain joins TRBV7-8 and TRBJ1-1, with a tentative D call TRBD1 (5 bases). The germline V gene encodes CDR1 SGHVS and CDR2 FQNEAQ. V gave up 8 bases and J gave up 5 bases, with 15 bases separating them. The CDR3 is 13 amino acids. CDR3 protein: CASGVQGWTEAFF. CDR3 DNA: TGTGCCAGCGGAGTCCAGGGTTGGACTGAAGCTTTCTTT.

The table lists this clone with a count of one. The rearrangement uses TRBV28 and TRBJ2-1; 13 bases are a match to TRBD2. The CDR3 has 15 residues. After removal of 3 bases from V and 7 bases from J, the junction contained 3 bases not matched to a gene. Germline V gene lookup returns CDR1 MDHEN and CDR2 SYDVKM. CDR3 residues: CASSLGLAGRNEQFF. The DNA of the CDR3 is TGTGCCAGCAGTTTGGGACTAGCGGGAAGGAATGAGCAGTTCTTC.